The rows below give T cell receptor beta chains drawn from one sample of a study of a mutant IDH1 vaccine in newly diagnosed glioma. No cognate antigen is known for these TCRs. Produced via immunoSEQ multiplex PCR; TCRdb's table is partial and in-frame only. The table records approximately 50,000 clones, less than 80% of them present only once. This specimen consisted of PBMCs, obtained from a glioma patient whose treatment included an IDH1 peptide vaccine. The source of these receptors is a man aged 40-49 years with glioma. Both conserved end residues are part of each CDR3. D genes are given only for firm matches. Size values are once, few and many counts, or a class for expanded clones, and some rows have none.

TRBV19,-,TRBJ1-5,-,TGTGCCAGTAGTCTCGGGGGCAGGGGCAATCAGCCCCAGCATTTT,CASSLGGRGNQPQHF
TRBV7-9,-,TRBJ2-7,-,TGTGCCAGCAGCCAAACCCCGGACTACGAGCAGTACTTC,CASSQTPDYEQYF
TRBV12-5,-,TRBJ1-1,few,TGTGCTAGTGGGCCACAGATGAACACTGAAGCTTTCTTT,CASGPQMNTEAFF
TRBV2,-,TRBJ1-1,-,TGTGCCAGCAGTGAAGCGGGGCAGGGTGGCACTGAAGCTTTCTTT,CASSEAGQGGTEAFF
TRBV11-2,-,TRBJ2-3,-,TGTGCCAGCAGCTCGCATTCCACAGATACGCAGTATTTT,CASSSHSTDTQYF
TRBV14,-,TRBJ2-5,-,TGTGCCAGCAGCCAAGATCCAGGGGCAGAGACCCAGTACTTC,CASSQDPGAETQYF
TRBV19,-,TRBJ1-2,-,TGTGCCAGTAGTATTTACGAAGCGGGCTACACCTTC,CASSIYEAGYTF
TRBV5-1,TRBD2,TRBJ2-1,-,TGCGCCAGCAGCTTGGGAGGACTAGCGGGAGATAATGAGCAGTTCTTC,CASSLGGLAGDNEQFF
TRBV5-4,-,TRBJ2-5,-,TGTGCCAGCAGCTTGCCAGGGGTAGAGACCCAGTACTTC,CASSLPGVETQYF
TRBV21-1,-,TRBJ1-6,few,TGTGCCAGCGAAGCAGAAAGAGTTCGATCCCTCCACTTT,CASEAERVRSLHF
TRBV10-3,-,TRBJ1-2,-,TGTGCCATCAGTGAGGTTATGTCGAATGGCTACACCTTC,CAISEVMSNGYTF
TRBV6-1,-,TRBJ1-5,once,TGTGCCAGCAGTGAAGCGTTTATGGGACATAGCAATCAGCCCCAGCATTTT,CASSEAFMGHSNQPQHF
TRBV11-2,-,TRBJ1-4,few,TGTGCCAGCAGCTTAGGACAGGTGGAAAAACTGTTTTTT,CASSLGQVEKLFF
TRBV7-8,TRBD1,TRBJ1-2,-,TGTGCCAGCAGCTCAACAGGGGGCATTAACTATGGCTACACCTTC,CASSSTGGINYGYTF
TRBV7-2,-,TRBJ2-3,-,TGTGCCAGCAGCTTTGCTAGCCAGGATGGAGATACGCAGTATTTT,CASSFASQDGDTQYF
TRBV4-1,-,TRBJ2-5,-,TGCGCCAGCAGCCGTCCCTTCGGCGATGTGGAGACCCAGTACTTC,CASSRPFGDVETQYF
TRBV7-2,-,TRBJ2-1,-,TGTGCCAGCACCGTTCAGCTTATCGGGGGAGAGCAGTTCTTC,CASTVQLIGGEQFF
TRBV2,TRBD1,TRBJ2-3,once,TGTGCCAGCAGTCCTGTGGGGACAGGGGGGACAGATACGCAGTATTTT,CASSPVGTGGTDTQYF
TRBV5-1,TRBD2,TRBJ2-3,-,TGCGCCAGCAGCTTGGTTGGTCTAGCGGGAGTCTCTAGCACAGATACGCAGTATTTT,CASSLVGLAGVSSTDTQYF
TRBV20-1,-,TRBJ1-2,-,TGCAGTGCGGGGGGAGACCCCAGCACCTTC,CSAGGDPSTF
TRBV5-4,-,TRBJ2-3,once,TGTGCCAGCAGCTCACCCACTCCAACCACAGATACGCAGTATTTT,CASSSPTPTTDTQYF
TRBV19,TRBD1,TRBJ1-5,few,TGTGCCAGTAGTATTTGGACAGGGAATCAGCCCCAGCATTTT,CASSIWTGNQPQHF
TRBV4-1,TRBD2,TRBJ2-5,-,TGCGCCAGCAGCCAAGCCCAAACTAGCGGAATAATGGAGACCCAGTACTTC,CASSQAQTSGIMETQYF
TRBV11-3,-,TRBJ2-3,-,TGTGCCAGCGCACAGGGTGAGAGCACAGATACGCAGTATTTT,CASAQGESTDTQYF
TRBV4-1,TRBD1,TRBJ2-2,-,TGCGCCAGCAGCCAAGAACACAGGGGGCCGACCGGGGAGCTGTTTTTT,CASSQEHRGPTGELFF
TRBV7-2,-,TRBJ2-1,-,TGTGCCAGCAGCTTAGACGTCACGAGCGGAGTGCAGTTCTTC,CASSLDVTSGVQFF
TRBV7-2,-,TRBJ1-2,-,TGTGCCAGCAGCTTAGGGGTGTCGGTCCCTAACTATGGCTACACCTTC,CASSLGVSVPNYGYTF
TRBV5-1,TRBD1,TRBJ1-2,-,TGCGCCAGCAGCTTGGGGTCAGGGGGAGACTATGGCTACACCTTC,CASSLGSGGDYGYTF
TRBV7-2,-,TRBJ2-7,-,TGTGCCAGCAGCCCCTCTCCGGGCACCTACGAGCAGTACTTC,CASSPSPGTYEQYF
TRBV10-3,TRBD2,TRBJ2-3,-,TGTGCCATCAGCGGGAGGGCGTTAGATACGCAGTATTTT,CAISGRALDTQYF
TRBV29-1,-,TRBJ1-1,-,TGCAGCGTCCCCAGGGAAGGGAACACTGAAGCTTTCTTT,CSVPREGNTEAFF
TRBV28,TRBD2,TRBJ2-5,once,TGTGCCAGCAGAAAGGGACTAGCGGGACAAGAGACCCAGTACTTC,CASRKGLAGQETQYF
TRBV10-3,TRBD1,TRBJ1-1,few,TGTGCCATCAGTGAAGGGCAGGGGGTAGTTAACACTGAAGCTTTCTTT,CAISEGQGVVNTEAFF
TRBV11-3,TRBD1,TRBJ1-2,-,TGTGCCAGCAGCGGGGTGGCAGGGGGCACTCCTAACTATGGCTACACCTTC,CASSGVAGGTPNYGYTF
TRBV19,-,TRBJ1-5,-,TGTGCCAGTAGTATTTTTAATCAGCCCCAGCATTTT,CASSIFNQPQHF
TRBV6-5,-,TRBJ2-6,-,TGTGCCAGCAGTGCTGGGGCCAACGTCCTGACTTTC,CASSAGANVLTF
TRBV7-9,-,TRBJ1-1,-,TGTGCCAGCAGCCAGAGGGGGGCGCGGACTGAAGCTTTCTTT,CASSQRGARTEAFF
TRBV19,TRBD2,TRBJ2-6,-,TGTGCCAGTAGTTCCACCAGACTAGCGGGAGCCTCTGGGGCCAACGTCCTGACTTTC,CASSSTRLAGASGANVLTF
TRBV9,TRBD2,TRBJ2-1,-,TGTGCCAGCAGCGTAGGGAGGACTAGCGGCCCCTACAATGAGCAGTTCTTC,CASSVGRTSGPYNEQFF
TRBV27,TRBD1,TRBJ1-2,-,TGTGCCAGCAGTTTTTCCGGGACAGGCTTCTATGGCTACACCTTC,CASSFSGTGFYGYTF
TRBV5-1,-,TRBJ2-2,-,TGCGCCAGCAGCTTTCTATCGGGAGCGAACACCGGGGAGCTGTTTTTT,CASSFLSGANTGELFF